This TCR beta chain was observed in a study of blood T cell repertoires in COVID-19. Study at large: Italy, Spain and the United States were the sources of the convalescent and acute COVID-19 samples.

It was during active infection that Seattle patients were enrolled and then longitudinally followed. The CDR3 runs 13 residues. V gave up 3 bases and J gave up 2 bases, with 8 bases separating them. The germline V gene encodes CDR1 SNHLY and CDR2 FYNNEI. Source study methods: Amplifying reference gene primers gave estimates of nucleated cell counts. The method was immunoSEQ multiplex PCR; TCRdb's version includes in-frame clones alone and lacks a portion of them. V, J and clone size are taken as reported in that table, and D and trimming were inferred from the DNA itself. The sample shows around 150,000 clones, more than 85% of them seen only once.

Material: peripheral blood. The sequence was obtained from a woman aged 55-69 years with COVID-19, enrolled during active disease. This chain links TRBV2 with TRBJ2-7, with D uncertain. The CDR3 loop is CASSERIPYEQYF. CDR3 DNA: TGTGCCAGCAGTGAGAGGATACCCTACGAGCAGTACTTC. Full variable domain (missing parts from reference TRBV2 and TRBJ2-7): EPEVTQTPSHQVTQMGQEVILRCVPISNHLYFYWYRQILGQKVEFLVSFYNNEISEKSEIFDDQFSVERPDGSNFTLKIRSTKLEDSAMYFCASSERIPYEQYFGPGTRLTVT.